The next 20 T cell receptor beta chains were all read from a single sample in a study of graft-versus-host responses after intestinal transplantation. Lymphocytes from graft epithelium and lamina propria were isolated. Only in-frame clones appear in the TCRdb table, and some are missing; sequencing was by immunoSEQ multiplex PCR. The table includes approximately 20,000 clones, around 81% detected once. Sequenced material: ileum tissue, taken 12 days after intestinal transplant. All receptors come from a human patient who received an intestinal transplant, so some T cells may come from the graft donor.

The chain combines TRBV6-6 with TRBJ2-5, with 7 bases that match TRBD1. The V gene end was trimmed by 7 bases and the J gene end by 3 bases; junction bases not matched to a gene: 14. This CDR3 region has 16 residues. The germline gives CDR1 MNHNY, CDR2 SVGAGI (reference sequence). CDR3 sequence (DNA): TGTGCCAGCATCCTCGCCCCCGGGACAGCCGAAGAGACCCAGTACTTC. It yields the protein CASILAPGTAEETQYF.

There are a few counts of this clone. The V and J genes are TRBV7-8 and TRBJ2-3; D is uncertain. Trimming shortened V by 5 bases and J by 2 bases, and 11 bases separated the two germline ends. CDR3 size: 14 residues. Per the germline V gene, CDR1 is SGHVS and CDR2 is FQNEAQ. The CDR3 bases are TGTGCCAGCAGCCCGACACCTTCCACAGATACGCAGTATTTT. Translating it yields CASSPTPSTDTQYF.

This chain joins TRBV6-5 and TRBJ2-1; D perhaps matches TRBD2 (6 bases). Germline V gives CDR1 MNHEY, CDR2 SVGAGI. The CDR3 contains 13 residues. The V and J ends lost 6 bases and 9 bases respectively, with 15 bases between them. The CDR3 protein is CASRRGSRSEQFF. In DNA, the CDR3 is TGTGCCAGCAGGCGGGGCAGCCGAAGTGAGCAGTTCTTC.

CDR3 loop: CASSFTGGAGQPQHF. The CDR3 DNA reads as TGTGCCAGCAGCTTTACAGGGGGCGCCGGTCAGCCCCAGCATTTT. The chain couples TRBV11-2 to TRBJ1-5, with 9 bases that match TRBD1. The CDR3 loop spans 15 amino acids. V shed 3 bases and J 6 bases; nucleotides not matched to a gene: 6. Germline assignment: CDR1 SGHAT and CDR2 FQNNGV.

The chain uses TRBV5-1 and TRBJ2-5, with 10 bases lining up with TRBD2. From germline, CDR1 is SGHRS and CDR2 YFSETQ. The CDR3 has 14 residues. J was trimmed by 3 bases and V by 4 bases; bases with no gene match: 3. CDR3 nucleotides: TGCGCCAGCAGCCCCGGGACTAGCGAAGAGACCCAGTACTTC. This gives the protein CASSPGTSEETQYF.

V gene TRBV28 combines with J gene TRBJ2-5, with D tentatively TRBD2 (5 bases). The CDR3 is 16 residues long. V lost 1 base to trimming and J lost 4 bases, with 16 bases between them. Germline CDR1 and CDR2: MDHEN and SYDVKM. This CDR3 reads CASSLYQMWRLETQYF. CDR3 DNA sequence: TGTGCCAGCAGTTTATATCAGATGTGGAGGCTAGAGACCCAGTACTTC.

The genes are TRBV12-5 and TRBJ2-3, with 15 bases lining up with TRBD2. This CDR3 region has 18 residues. Trimming cost V 4 bases and J 6 bases; bases outside gene matches: 11. Per germline, CDR1 LGHNT and CDR2 FRNRAP. Here the CDR3 reads CASGYPGLAGGPKDTQYF. Here the CDR3 DNA reads TGTGCTAGTGGTTACCCCGGACTAGCGGGGGGGCCTAAGGATACGCAGTATTTT.

A few counts support this clone. The chain employs TRBV27 and TRBJ1-5, with 8 bases lining up with TRBD1. The V gene's germline CDR1 is MNHEY and CDR2 SMNVEV (reference sequence). CDR3 length: 15 residues. With V trimmed by 5 bases and J by 6 bases, 9 bases remained unmatched. The CDR3, as DNA: TGTGCCAGCAGTACGGCCAGGGGGCGAAGTCAGCCCCAGCATTTT. This sequence encodes CASSTARGRSQPQHF.

This chain links TRBV5-5 with TRBJ1-1, with D possibly TRBD1 on 5 matching bases. With 4 bases removed from V and 0 bases from J, the gap between germline ends came to 16 bases. There are 16 residues in the CDR3. Looked up from germline, CDR1 is SGHKS and CDR2 is YYEKEE (reference sequence). The CDR3 DNA reads TGTGCCAGCAGCCCGGGGGTTGGGGCGATGAACACTGAAGCTTTCTTT. Translating it yields CASSPGVGAMNTEAFF.

V and J are TRBV6-5 and TRBJ2-7; 11 bases map to TRBD2. CDR3 length: 14 amino acids. Germline lookup yields CDR1 MNHEY and CDR2 SVGAGI. V shed 4 bases and J 7 bases; nucleotides not matched to a gene: 6. The CDR3 sequence is CASSSLAGGEEQYF. CDR3 sequence (DNA): TGTGCCAGCAGTTCGCTAGCGGGGGGAGAGGAGCAGTACTTC.

V usage is TRBV11-2 and J usage is TRBJ2-1; 9 nucleotides agree with TRBD1. CDR3 length: 18 residues. Trimming removed 6 bases from V and 6 bases from J; junction bases left unmatched: 18. Germline assignment: CDR1 SGHAT and CDR2 FQNNGV. The CDR3 here is CASSRTYPGQGLINEQFF. The CDR3 nucleotides read TGTGCCAGCAGTCGTACTTACCCGGGACAGGGATTAATCAATGAGCAGTTCTTC. Full variable domain (rest looked up from reference TRBV11-2 and TRBJ2-1): EAGVAQSPRYKIIEKRQSVAFWCNPISGHATLYWYQQILGQGPKLLIQFQNNGVVDDSQLPKDRFSAERLKGVDSTLKIQPAKLEDSAVYLCASSRTYPGQGLINEQFFGPGTRLTVL.

This rearrangement joins TRBV18 to TRBJ1-4; tentatively, D is TRBD1 (5 bases). Between the trimmed V and J ends, which lost 5 bases and 6 bases, there was a span of 13 bases. Germline CDR1 reads KGHSH; CDR2 reads LQKENI. CDR3 length equals 14 residues. The CDR3 DNA reads TGTGCCAGCTCATTCGGGGGAAATCATGAAAAACTGTTTTTT. This translates into CASSFGGNHEKLFF. Complete variable domain (other parts from reference TRBV18 and TRBJ1-4): NAGVMQNPRHLVRRRGQEARLRCSPMKGHSHVYWYRQLPEEGLKFMVYLQKENIIDESGMPKERFSAEFPKEGPSILRIQQVVRGDSAAYFCASSFGGNHEKLFFGSGTQLSVL.

In regard to this clone: The sample has other DNA sequences that encode this CDR3 too. The chain joins TRBV20-1 to TRBJ2-7, with D possibly TRBD1 on 5 matching bases. This CDR3 spans 11 amino acids. Germline V gives CDR1 DFQATT, CDR2 SNEGSKA (reference sequence). The CDR3 loop is CSTGSSYEQYF. DNA for the CDR3: TGCAGCACAGGCTCCTCCTACGAGCAGTACTTC.

This clone was counted between two and nine times. The chain combines TRBV19 with TRBJ2-7, with 10 bases identical to TRBD2. The V gene's germline CDR1 is LNHDA and CDR2 SQIVND (reference sequence). This CDR3 region has 11 residues. Trimming removed 7 bases from V and 6 bases from J; junction bases left unmatched: 0. The DNA of the CDR3 is TGTGCCAGTACTAGCGGGGGCGAGCAGTACTTC. Translated, it gives CASTSGGEQYF. Full variable domain (missing parts from reference TRBV19 and TRBJ2-7): DGGITQSPKYLFRKEGQNVTLSCEQNLNHDAMYWYRQDPGQGLRLIYYSQIVNDFQKGDIAEGYSVSREKKESFPLTVTSAQKNPTAFYLCASTSGGEQYFGPGTRLTVT.

The CDR3 DNA reads as TGTGCCAGCAGCTTGCCCCGGGACAGGGGATGCGAGCAGTACTTC. This encodes CASSLPRDRGCEQYF. The chain recombines TRBV27 with TRBJ2-7; 10 nucleotides line up with TRBD1. J gave up 6 bases and V 6 bases, and 11 bases lay outside the gene matches. Per germline, CDR1 MNHEY and CDR2 SMNVEV (reference sequence). The CDR3 is 15 amino acids.

CDR3 coding DNA: TGTGCCAGCAGCTCAGACAGGCCTGAAGCTTTCTTT. It yields the protein CASSSDRPEAFF. The J gene is TRBJ1-1, the V gene TRBV13; a possible D gene is TRBD1 (6 bases). Trimming left V 4 bases short and J 6 bases short, with 9 bases between. Germline CDR1 reads PRHDT; CDR2 reads FYEKMQ (reference sequence). The CDR3 extends over 12 amino acids.

J is TRBJ1-1 and V is TRBV7-9, with D tentatively TRBD1 (6 bases). Germline loops: CDR1 SEHNR, CDR2 FQNEAQ (reference sequence). The CDR3 consists of 15 residues. V lost 1 base to trimming and J lost 1 base, with 10 bases between them. The CDR3 DNA reads TGTGCCAGCAGCTTAGACCGGGACAAGAACACTGAAGCTTTCTTT. Its translation: CASSLDRDKNTEAFF.

The CDR3 sequence is CASSDGAGGYEQYF. CDR3 nucleotide sequence: TGTGCCAGCAGTGATGGGGCGGGGGGGTACGAGCAGTACTTC. The chain links TRBV2 to TRBJ2-7, with TRBD2 matching 9 bases. Germline V lookup: CDR1 SNHLY, CDR2 FYNNEI. V trimming: 3 bases; J trimming: 4 bases; junction bases outside the gene matches: 4. The CDR3 runs 14 residues.

Turning to this clone: Other DNA sequences within the sample encode an identical CDR3. The chain couples TRBV29-1 to TRBJ1-1; possibly TRBD1 for D (5 bases). Looked up from germline, CDR1 is SQVTM and CDR2 is ANQGSEA. The CDR3 covers 12 residues. Trimming took off 7 bases at V and 0 bases at J, with 9 bases between the two ends. CDR3: CSGGGMNTEAFF. Here the CDR3 DNA reads TGCAGCGGGGGGGGGATGAACACTGAAGCTTTCTTT.

V and J are TRBV5-1 and TRBJ2-5; 9 bases agree with TRBD2. Germline V gene data show CDR1 as SGHRS and CDR2 as YFSETQ. The CDR3 length is 15 residues. V was clipped by 1 base and J by 5 bases; unmatched bases: 6. CDR3 DNA: TGCGCCAGCAGCTTGAATAGCGGGGGAGAGGAGACCCAGTACTTC. Amino acids: CASSLNSGGEETQYF.